This note documents a single T cell receptor beta chain sequence. The antigen is unknown. V shed 0 bases and J shed 8 bases, with 15 bases lying between them. Germline loops: CDR1 SGDLS, CDR2 YYNGEE. CDR3 length: 15 residues. TCRdb fed the reads into MiXCR, producing one record per CDR3 protein. The table includes 640,000 or so distinct CDR3 sequences, roughly 36% detected once. The entry originates in a study of T cell repertoires in cytomegalovirus infection. Study-wide background: Carrying CMV and the relevant HLA type showed in public TCR beta signatures.

The study's findings and limits: Cumulated frequencies of public TCR beta families served to identify carriers of CMV plus the relevant HLA. The ex vivo response was dominated by HLA-C-restricted CMV-specific TCR beta clonotypes.

The origin of this receptor is a human donor in good health (CMV status not recorded). Some clones in this sample may be carry-over from other donors' samples. Sequencing was performed on cultured PBMCs, taken from culture after CMV antigen stimulation. The V call is TRBV9, the J call TRBJ2-4; D gene unclear. The CDR3 nucleotides are TGTGCCAGCAGCGTAGAAGGGCGATCGGCGGACATTCAGTACTTC. Protein sequence: CASSVEGRSADIQYF.